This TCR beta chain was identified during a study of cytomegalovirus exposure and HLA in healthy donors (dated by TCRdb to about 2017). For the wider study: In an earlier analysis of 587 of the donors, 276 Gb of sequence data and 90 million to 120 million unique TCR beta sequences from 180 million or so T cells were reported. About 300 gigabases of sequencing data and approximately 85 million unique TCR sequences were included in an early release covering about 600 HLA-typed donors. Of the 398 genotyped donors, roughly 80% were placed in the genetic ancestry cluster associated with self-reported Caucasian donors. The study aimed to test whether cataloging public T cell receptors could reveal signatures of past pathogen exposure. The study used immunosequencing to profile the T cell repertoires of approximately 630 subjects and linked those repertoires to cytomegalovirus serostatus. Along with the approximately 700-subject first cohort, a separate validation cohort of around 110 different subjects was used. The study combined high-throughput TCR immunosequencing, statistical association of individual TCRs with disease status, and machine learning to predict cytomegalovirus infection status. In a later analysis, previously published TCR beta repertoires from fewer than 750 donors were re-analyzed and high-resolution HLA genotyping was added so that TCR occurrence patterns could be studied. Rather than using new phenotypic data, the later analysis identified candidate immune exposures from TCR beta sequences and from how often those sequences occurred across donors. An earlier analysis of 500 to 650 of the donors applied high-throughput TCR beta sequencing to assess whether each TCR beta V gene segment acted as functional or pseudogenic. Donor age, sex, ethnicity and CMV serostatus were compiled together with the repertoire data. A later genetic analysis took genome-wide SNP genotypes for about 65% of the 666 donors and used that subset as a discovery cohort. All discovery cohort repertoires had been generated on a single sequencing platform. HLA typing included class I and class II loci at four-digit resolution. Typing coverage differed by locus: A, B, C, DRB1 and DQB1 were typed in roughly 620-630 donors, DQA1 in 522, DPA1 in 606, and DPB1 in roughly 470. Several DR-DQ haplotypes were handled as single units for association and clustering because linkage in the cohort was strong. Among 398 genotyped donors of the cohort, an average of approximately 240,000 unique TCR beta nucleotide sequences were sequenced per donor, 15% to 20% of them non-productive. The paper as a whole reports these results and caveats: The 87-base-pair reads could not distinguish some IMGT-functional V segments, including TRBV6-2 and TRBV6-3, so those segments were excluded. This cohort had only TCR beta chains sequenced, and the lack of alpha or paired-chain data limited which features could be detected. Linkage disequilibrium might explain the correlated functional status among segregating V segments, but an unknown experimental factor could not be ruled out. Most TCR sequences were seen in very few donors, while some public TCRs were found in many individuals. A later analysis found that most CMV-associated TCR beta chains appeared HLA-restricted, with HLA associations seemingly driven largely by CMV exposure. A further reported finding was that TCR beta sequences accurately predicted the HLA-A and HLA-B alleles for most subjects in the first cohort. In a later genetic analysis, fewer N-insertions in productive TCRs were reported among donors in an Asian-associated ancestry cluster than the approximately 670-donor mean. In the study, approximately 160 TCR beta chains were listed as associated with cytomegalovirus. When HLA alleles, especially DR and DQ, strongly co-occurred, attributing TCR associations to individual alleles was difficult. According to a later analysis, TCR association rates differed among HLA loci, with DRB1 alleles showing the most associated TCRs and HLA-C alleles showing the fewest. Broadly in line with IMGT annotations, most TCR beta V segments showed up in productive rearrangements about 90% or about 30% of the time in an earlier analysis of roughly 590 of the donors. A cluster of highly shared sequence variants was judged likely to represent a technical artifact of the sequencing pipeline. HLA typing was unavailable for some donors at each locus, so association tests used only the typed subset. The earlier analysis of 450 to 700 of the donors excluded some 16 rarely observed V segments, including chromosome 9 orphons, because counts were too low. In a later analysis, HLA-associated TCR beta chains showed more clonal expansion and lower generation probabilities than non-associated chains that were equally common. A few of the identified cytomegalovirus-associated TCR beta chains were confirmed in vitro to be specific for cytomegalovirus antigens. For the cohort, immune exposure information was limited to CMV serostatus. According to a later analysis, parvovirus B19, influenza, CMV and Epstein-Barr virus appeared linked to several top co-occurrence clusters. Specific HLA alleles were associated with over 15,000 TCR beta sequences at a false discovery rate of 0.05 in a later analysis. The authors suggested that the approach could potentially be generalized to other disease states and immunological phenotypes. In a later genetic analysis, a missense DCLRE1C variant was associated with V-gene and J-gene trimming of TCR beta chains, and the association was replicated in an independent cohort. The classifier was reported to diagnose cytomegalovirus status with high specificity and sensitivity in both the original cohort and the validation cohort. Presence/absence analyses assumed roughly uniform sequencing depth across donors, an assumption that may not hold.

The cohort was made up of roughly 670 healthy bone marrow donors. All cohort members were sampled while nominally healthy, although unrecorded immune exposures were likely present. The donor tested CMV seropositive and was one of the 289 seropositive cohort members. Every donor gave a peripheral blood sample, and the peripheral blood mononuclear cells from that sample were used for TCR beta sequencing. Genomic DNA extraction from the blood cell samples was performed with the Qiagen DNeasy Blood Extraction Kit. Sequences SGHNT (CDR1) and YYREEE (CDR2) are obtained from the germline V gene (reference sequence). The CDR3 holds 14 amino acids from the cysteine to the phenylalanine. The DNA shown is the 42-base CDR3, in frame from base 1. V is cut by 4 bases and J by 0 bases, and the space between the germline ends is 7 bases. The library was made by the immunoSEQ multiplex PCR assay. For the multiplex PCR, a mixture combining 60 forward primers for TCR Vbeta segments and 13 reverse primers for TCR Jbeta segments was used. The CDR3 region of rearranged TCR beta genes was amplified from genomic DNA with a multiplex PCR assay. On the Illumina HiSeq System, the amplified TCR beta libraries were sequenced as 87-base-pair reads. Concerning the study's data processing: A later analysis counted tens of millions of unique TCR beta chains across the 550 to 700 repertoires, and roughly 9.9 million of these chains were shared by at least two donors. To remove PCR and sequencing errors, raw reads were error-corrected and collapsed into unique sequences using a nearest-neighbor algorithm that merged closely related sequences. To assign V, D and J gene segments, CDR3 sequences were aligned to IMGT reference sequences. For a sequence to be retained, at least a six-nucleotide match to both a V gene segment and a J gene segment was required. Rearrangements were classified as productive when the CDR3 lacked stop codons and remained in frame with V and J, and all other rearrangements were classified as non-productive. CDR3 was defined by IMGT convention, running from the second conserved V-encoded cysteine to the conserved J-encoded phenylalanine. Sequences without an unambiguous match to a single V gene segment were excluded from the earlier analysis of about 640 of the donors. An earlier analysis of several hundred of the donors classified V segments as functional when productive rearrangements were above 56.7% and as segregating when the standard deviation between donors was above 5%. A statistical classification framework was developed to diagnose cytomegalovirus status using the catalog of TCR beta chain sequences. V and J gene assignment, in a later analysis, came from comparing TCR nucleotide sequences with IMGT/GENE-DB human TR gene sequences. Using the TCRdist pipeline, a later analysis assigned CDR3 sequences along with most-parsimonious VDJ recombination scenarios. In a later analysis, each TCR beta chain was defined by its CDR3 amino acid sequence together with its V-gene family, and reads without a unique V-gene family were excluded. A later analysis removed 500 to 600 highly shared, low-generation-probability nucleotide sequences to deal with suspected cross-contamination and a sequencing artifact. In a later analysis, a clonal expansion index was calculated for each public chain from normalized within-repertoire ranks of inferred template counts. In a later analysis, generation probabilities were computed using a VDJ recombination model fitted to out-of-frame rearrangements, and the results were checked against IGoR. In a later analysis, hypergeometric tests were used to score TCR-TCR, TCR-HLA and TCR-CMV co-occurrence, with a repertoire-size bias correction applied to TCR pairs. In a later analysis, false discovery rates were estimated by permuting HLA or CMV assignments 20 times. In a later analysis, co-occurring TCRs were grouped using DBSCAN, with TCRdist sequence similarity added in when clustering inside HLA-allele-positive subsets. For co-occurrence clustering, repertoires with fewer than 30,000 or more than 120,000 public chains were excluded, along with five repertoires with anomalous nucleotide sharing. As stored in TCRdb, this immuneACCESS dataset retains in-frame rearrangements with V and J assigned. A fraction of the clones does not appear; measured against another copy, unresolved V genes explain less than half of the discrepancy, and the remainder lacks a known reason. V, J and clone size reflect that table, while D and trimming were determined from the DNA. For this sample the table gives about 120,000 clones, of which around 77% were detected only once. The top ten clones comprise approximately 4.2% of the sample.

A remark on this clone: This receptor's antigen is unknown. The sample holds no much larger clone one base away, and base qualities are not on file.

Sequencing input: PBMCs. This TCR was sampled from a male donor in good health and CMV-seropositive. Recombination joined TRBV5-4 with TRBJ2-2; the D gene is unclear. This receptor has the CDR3 CASSLPSNTGELFF. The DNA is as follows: TGTGCCAGCAGCCTACCGTCGAACACCGGGGAGCTGTTTTTT.